This T cell receptor (beta chain) is drawn from a study of response to subunit inactivated influenza vaccine listed by TCRdb under 2018. Background for the entire study: To follow how T cells responded to a trivalent subunit inactivated influenza vaccine, the researchers relied on deep quantitative profiling of the T cell receptor repertoire.

Libraries were constructed by RT-PCR. The instrument was an Illumina HiSeq 2500. TCRdb took the public reads, trimmed them with fastp at Q25, ran MiXCR for clone calling and kept in-frame beta chains. Each entry merges the rows of one CDR3 protein and shows their most common DNA and genes. Across this sample there are 400,000 to 550,000 distinct CDR3 sequences, with 25% seen only once. The top ten clones comprise approximately 2% of the sample. The sample holds a few counts of this clonotype. Its antigen remains unidentified. Base-call qualities are not available, and no considerably larger clone is one nucleotide away. What the study reported, not specific to this receptor: It was suggested by the authors that each seasonal influenza vaccination may recruit only a limited number of new T cells.

The sequencing used CD4+ T cells sorted from PBMCs, collected 5 days after vaccination. This sequence originates from a middle-aged man who received an inactivated influenza vaccine. Donor details come from another sample of the same person, matched by shared clones.

The nucleotide sequence is TGCGCCAGCAGCCAAGATACTCCAGATACGCAGTATTTT. Its coded protein is CASSQDTPDTQYF. The sequence is built from TRBV4-3 and TRBJ2-3, with no confident D gene call. Sequences LGHNA (CDR1) and YSLEER (CDR2) are obtained from the germline V gene. The CDR3 numbers 13 residues from cysteine through phenylalanine. The entry retains the CDR3 DNA only, 39 bases that are in frame from base 1. The trim is 0 bases for V and 4 bases for J, with a gap of 5 bases between the germline ends.